The clone carrying this T cell receptor beta chain was seen only a few times. Antigen specificity is unknown. This specimen belongs to a study of blood T cells in healthy people across ages. Study observations and caveats: The recorded TCR beta diversity per million T cells decreased in a roughly linear manner with age.

Then a second PCR, running roughly 7 to 12 cycles, was carried out with a sample-barcoded 5' primer and a J-beta primer mix. TCRdb fed the 5' RACE reads into MiXCR, producing one record per CDR3 protein. Among about 1.5 million distinct CDR3 sequences, roughly 43% were seen once, and the ten largest hold around 4%. The germline V gene has CDR1 LGHDT and CDR2 YNNKEL (reference sequence). V lost 7 bases, J lost 3 bases, and 12 bases lay in between. This CDR3 contains 13 residues. Sequenced sample: blood. The sequence was collected from a woman younger than 35 in good health. The chain joins TRBV3-1 to TRBJ1-2; possible D gene TRBD1, 5 bases. CDR3: CASKQQDHYGYTF. In nucleotides, the CDR3 is TGTGCCAGCAAACAACAGGACCACTATGGCTACACCTTC. The complete variable domain, with remaining parts taken from reference TRBV3-1 and TRBJ1-2, reads DTAVSQTPKYLVTQMGNDKSIKCEQNLGHDTMYWYKQDSKKFLKIMFSYNNKELIINETVPNRFSPKSPDKAHLNLHINSLELGDSAVYFCASKQQDHYGYTFGSGTRLTVV.